These T cell receptor beta chains were read from a single sample in a study of T cells in Graves' hyperthyroidism and ophthalmopathy. In TCRdb, the multiplex PCR reads were re-called with MiXCR into one record per CDR3 protein. Here the sample spans 300,000 to 400,000 distinct CDR3 sequences, about 14% being singletons. Sequences were obtained from blood. Receptor source: a woman aged 60 to 75 with Graves' hyperthyroidism. CDR3s include the opening cysteine and the closing phenylalanine or tryptophan. Fields, in order: J gene, D gene, clone size, V gene, CDR3 protein, CDR3 DNA. D genes are given only for firm matches. Some rows mark clone size as missing; the rest say once, few, many or name a class of expanded clone.

>TRBJ2-5|.|many|TRBV24-1
CATSEDARRETQYF
TGTGCCACCAGTGAGGACGCACGTCGGGAGACCCAGTACTTC
>TRBJ2-3|.|.|TRBV5-4
CASSLDTTDTQYF
TGTGCCAGCAGCTTGGACACCACAGATACGCAGTATTTT
>TRBJ2-1|TRBD2|few|TRBV20-1
CSARDPARTSGPNEQFF
TGCAGTGCTAGAGATCCTGCCCGGACTAGCGGGCCGAATGAGCAGTTCTTC
>TRBJ2-5|.|many|TRBV11-1
CASSPTGIVGETQYF
TGTGCCAGCAGCCCCACGGGTATTGTGGGAGAGACCCAGTACTTC
>TRBJ1-5|TRBD1|many|TRBV5-6
CASSFFGTETNQPQHF
TGTGCCAGCAGCTTTTTTGGGACAGAAACTAATCAGCCCCAGCATTTT
>TRBJ2-1|TRBD2|many|TRBV3-1
CASSQRLAGYNEQFF
TGTGCCAGCAGCCAGCGACTAGCGGGTTACAATGAGCAGTTCTTC
>TRBJ1-5|.|many|TRBV11-2
CASSLEGSSQPQHF
TGTGCCAGCAGCTTAGAAGGGTCAAGTCAGCCCCAGCATTTT
>TRBJ2-1|.|medium-sized|TRBV6-2/TRBV6-3
CASKRYDEQFF
TGTGCCAGCAAGCGGTACGATGAGCAGTTCTTC
>TRBJ1-1|TRBD1|many|TRBV20-1
CSARRQGVWDTEAFF
TGCAGTGCTAGAAGACAGGGGGTCTGGGACACTGAAGCTTTCTTT
>TRBJ2-1|.|few|TRBV27
CASSLPPGAWRDEQFF
TGTGCCAGCAGTTTACCCCCGGGAGCGTGGCGGGATGAGCAGTTCTTC
>TRBJ1-6|.|many|TRBV5-1
CASSLGNGNSPLHF
TGCGCCAGCAGCTTGGGCAACGGGAATTCACCCCTCCACTTT
>TRBJ2-1|TRBD2|few|TRBV28
CASSSPLLLAGGGSEQFF
TGTGCCAGCAGCTCGCCCCTCCTTCTGGCGGGAGGGGGCAGTGAGCAGTTCTTC
>TRBJ2-7|.|many|TRBV20-1
CSARFGGPSSYEQYF
TGCAGTGCTAGGTTCGGTGGGCCTAGCTCCTACGAGCAGTACTTC
>TRBJ2-3|.|many|TRBV7-3
CASSLGGGPDTQYF
TGTGCCAGCAGCTTAGGGGGGGGCCCAGATACGCAGTATTTT
>TRBJ2-3|.|many|TRBV5-1
CASSLRDTDTQYF
TGCGCCAGCAGCTTGAGGGACACAGATACGCAGTATTTT
>TRBJ2-2|.|.|TRBV15
CATSSASGELFF
TGTGCCACCAGCAGTGCTTCCGGGGAGCTGTTTTTT
>TRBJ2-1|.|few|TRBV28
CASSSLTRSYNEQFF
TGTGCCAGCAGTTCCCTGACGCGCTCCTACAATGAGCAGTTCTTC
>TRBJ2-5|.|many|TRBV28
CASSLRWGVETQYF
TGTGCCAGCAGTTTACGCTGGGGAGTAGAGACCCAGTACTTC
>TRBJ2-7|.|many|TRBV12-3/TRBV12-4
CASSSPKTWGEQYF
TGTGCCAGCAGTTCCCCTAAAACATGGGGCGAGCAGTACTTC
>TRBJ2-5|.|few|TRBV28
CASSLGDRAETQYF
TGTGCCAGCAGTTTAGGGGACCGGGCGGAGACCCAGTACTTC
>TRBJ1-2|TRBD1|.|TRBV6-1
CASSEVGLGAGGYGYTF
TGTGCCAGCAGTGAAGTAGGACTCGGGGCAGGGGGCTATGGCTACACCTTC
>TRBJ2-5|TRBD1|.|TRBV3-1
CASSSGQGIYF
TGTGCCAGCAGCTCTGGACAGGGGATTTACTTC
>TRBJ2-1|.|many|TRBV20-1
CSARDRDSAEDEQFF
TGCAGTGCTAGAGACCGGGACTCCGCTGAGGATGAGCAGTTCTTC
>TRBJ1-3|.|many|TRBV10-3
CAISEQGIGGNTIYF
TGTGCCATCAGCGAACAGGGAATCGGGGGAAACACCATATATTTT
>TRBJ2-2|TRBD2|few|TRBV20-1
CSARAKRENTGELFF
TGCAGTGCTAGAGCGAAGCGGGAGAACACCGGGGAGCTGTTTTTT
>TRBJ2-5|TRBD2|many|TRBV5-1
CASNGLAGPRQETQYF
TGCGCCAGCAACGGACTAGCGGGACCCAGACAAGAGACCCAGTACTTC
>TRBJ2-7|.|few|TRBV4-1
CASSQEDSRSYEQYF
TGCGCCAGCAGCCAAGAAGACAGCCGCTCCTACGAGCAGTACTTC
>TRBJ2-3|.|few|TRBV3-1
CASSQDRAGTQYF
TGTGCCAGCAGCCAAGATAGAGCGGGTACGCAGTATTTT
>TRBJ2-1|TRBD2|few|TRBV9
CAVPGLAVDWQFF
TGTGCCGTCCCGGGACTAGCTGTGGATTGGCAGTTCTTC
>TRBJ2-7|.|many|TRBV6-1
CASSEQGRSDEQYF
TGTGCCAGCAGTGAACAGGGGAGAAGTGACGAGCAGTACTTC
>TRBJ2-3|TRBD2|many|TRBV6-1
CASSPHSGSKDTQYF
TGTGCCAGCAGTCCCCATAGCGGGAGTAAAGATACGCAGTATTTT
>TRBJ1-1|.|.|TRBV7-3
CASSLQAANTEAFF
TGTGCCAGCAGCCTGCAGGCTGCAAACACTGAAGCTTTCTTT
>TRBJ1-1|TRBD1|many|TRBV2
CASSRGGQSTEAFF
TGTGCCAGCAGCCGCGGGGGACAGAGCACTGAAGCTTTCTTT
>TRBJ1-5|.|many|TRBV15
CATSSRLFSNQPQHF
TGTGCCACCAGCTCCCGCCTGTTTAGCAATCAGCCCCAGCATTTT
>TRBJ1-2|.|many|TRBV10-3
CAISELRGGGYTF
TGTGCCATCAGTGAACTTCGGGGTGGAGGCTACACCTTC
>TRBJ2-7|TRBD2|many|TRBV18
CASSPGTSGLEQYF
TGTGCCAGCTCGCCCGGGACTAGCGGGCTAGAGCAGTACTTC
>TRBJ2-5|.|many|TRBV5-1
CASSLNPSTQETQYF
TGCGCCAGCAGCCTGAACCCCTCGACCCAAGAGACCCAGTACTTC
>TRBJ2-5|.|many|TRBV18
CASSPHQETQYF
TGTGCCAGCTCACCCCACCAAGAGACCCAGTACTTC
>TRBJ1-1|.|many|TRBV20-1
CSAWRREGTEAFF
TGCAGTGCTTGGCGCAGGGAGGGCACTGAAGCTTTCTTT
>TRBJ1-2|.|.|TRBV7-2
CASSPDRTVGRTSTF
TGTGCCAGCAGCCCCGACAGGACAGTCGGACGTACTTCGACCTTC
>TRBJ2-7|TRBD2|.|TRBV27
CASSQSFAGGPGEQYF
TGTGCCAGCAGCCAGAGTTTCGCGGGAGGGCCGGGAGAGCAGTACTTC
>TRBJ2-1|TRBD2|.|TRBV27
CASSSIGLAGRYHEQFF
TGTGCCAGCAGTTCAATCGGACTAGCGGGAAGGTATCATGAGCAGTTCTTC
>TRBJ2-1|.|.|TRBV3-1
CASSQTGRRNEQFF
TGTGCCAGCAGCCAAACAGGGCGACGCAATGAGCAGTTCTTC
>TRBJ1-5|TRBD1|many|TRBV6-1
CASRGTGVSNQPQHF
TGTGCCAGCAGGGGAACAGGGGTGAGCAATCAGCCCCAGCATTTT
>TRBJ2-5|.|.|TRBV6-2/TRBV6-3
CASSPIRIQETQYF
TGTGCCAGCAGTCCCATCCGGATCCAAGAGACCCAGTACTTC